The subject of this entry is one T cell receptor beta chain. Repertoires were generated with immunoSEQ multiplex PCR, while TCRdb's copy carries only in-frame clones and drops some. The sample holds fewer than 75,000 clones, less than 90% seen once. V was pared by 2 bases and J by 2 bases, with 13 bases between. This CDR3 contains 15 residues. Germline CDR1 and CDR2: SGHVS and FQNEAQ. These data belong to a study of PD-L1 blockade in urothelial cancer. Overall study: Of about 29 patients, approximately 23 were males with bladder-origin urothelial cancer.

The sequenced sample was PBMCs, obtained around atezolizumab (anti-PD-L1) treatment. This chain joins TRBV7-8 and TRBJ2-7, with D possibly TRBD2 on 5 matching bases. The clonotype comes from a man between 65 and 79 years old with urothelial cancer. The CDR3 loop is CASSLLRTSTYEQYF. CDR3 DNA: TGTGCCAGCAGCTTACTCCGGACTTCCACCTACGAGCAGTACTTC.